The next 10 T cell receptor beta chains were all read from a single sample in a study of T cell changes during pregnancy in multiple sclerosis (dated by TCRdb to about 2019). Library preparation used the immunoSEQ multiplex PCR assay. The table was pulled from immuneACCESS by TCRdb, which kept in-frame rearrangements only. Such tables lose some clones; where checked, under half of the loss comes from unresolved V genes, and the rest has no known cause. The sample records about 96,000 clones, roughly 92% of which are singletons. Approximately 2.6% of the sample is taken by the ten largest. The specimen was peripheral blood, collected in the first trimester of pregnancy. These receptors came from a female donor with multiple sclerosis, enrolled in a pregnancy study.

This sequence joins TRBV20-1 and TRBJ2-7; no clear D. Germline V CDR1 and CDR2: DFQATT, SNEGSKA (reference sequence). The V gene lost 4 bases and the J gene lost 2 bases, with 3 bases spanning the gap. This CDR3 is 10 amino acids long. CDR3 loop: CSANTYEQYF. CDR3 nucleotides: TGCAGTGCTAACACCTACGAGCAGTACTTC.

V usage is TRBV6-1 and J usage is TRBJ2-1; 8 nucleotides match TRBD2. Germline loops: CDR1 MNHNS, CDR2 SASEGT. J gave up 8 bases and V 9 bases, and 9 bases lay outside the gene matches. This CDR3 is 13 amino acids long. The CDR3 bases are TGTGCCAGTTCGAAGCGGGAGACTTATGAGCAGTTCTTC. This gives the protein CASSKRETYEQFF.

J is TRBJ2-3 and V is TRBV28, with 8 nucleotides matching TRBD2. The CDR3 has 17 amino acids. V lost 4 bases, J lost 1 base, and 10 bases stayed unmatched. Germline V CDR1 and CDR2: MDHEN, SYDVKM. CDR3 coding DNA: TGTGCCAGCAGTTATGCCACAGCGGGAGTCCGCACAGATACGCAGTATTTT. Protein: CASSYATAGVRTDTQYF.

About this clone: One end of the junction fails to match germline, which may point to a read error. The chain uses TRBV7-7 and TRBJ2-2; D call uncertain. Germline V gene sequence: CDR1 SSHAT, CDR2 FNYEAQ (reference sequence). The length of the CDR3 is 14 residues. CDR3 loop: CASSLILNTGELFF. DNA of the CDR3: TGTGCTAGCAGCTTAATACTAAACACCGGGGAGCTGTTTTTT.

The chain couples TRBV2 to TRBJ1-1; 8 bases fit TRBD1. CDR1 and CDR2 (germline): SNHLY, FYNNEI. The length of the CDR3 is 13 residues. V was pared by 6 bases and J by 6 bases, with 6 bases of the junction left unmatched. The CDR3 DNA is TGTGCCAGCAGCTACTCGACAGGGGCTGAAGCTTTCTTT. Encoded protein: CASSYSTGAEAFF.

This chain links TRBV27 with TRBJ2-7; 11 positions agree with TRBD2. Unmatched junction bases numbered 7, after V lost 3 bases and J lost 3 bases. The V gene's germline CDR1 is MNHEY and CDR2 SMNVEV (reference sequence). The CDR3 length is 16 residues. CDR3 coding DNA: TGTGCCAGCAGTTTTGAGACTAGCGGGATGTTCTACGAGCAGTACTTC. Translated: CASSFETSGMFYEQYF.

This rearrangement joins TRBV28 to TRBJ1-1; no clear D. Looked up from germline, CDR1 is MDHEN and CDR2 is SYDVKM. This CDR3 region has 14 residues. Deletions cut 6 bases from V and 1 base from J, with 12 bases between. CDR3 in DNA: TGTGCCAGCAGCTGGCTAGTAGAGAACACTGAAGCTTTCTTT. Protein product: CASSWLVENTEAFF.

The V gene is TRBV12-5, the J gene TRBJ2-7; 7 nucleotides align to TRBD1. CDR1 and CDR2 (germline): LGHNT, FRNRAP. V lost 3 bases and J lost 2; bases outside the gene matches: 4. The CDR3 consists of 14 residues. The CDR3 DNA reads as TGTGCTAGTGGTTTTGACAGGGCCCCCTACGAGCAGTACTTC. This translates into CASGFDRAPYEQYF.

The CDR3 sequence: CASSQKFRTLAVFNEQFF. DNA of the CDR3: TGTGCCAGCAGCCAGAAGTTTCGGACTTTAGCGGTGTTCAATGAGCAGTTCTTC. V and J are TRBV4-2 and TRBJ2-1; tentative D call: TRBD2 (6 bases). The V gene's germline CDR1 is LGHNA and CDR2 YNFKEQ. V lost 3 bases and J 6 bases, leaving 24 bases between the germline ends. The CDR3 sequence is 18 residues long.

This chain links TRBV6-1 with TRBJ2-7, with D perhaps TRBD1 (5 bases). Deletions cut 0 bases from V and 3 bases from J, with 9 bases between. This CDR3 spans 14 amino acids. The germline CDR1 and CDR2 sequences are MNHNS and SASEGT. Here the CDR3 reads CASSEAADSYEQYF. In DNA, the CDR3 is TGTGCCAGCAGTGAAGCGGCTGACAGCTACGAGCAGTACTTC.